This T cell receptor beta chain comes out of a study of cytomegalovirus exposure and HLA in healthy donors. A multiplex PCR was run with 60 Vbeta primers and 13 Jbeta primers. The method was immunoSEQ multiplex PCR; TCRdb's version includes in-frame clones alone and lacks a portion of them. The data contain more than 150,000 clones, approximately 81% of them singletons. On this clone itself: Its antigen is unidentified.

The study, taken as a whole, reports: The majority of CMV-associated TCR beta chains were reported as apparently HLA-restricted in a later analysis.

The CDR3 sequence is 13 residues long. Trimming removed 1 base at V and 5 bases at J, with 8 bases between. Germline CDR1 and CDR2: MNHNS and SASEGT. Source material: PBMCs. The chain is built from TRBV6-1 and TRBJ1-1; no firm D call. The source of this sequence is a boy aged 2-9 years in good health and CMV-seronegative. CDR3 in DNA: TGTGCCAGCAGTGAAGGACGGAGAACTGAAGCTTTCTTT. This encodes CASSEGRRTEAFF.